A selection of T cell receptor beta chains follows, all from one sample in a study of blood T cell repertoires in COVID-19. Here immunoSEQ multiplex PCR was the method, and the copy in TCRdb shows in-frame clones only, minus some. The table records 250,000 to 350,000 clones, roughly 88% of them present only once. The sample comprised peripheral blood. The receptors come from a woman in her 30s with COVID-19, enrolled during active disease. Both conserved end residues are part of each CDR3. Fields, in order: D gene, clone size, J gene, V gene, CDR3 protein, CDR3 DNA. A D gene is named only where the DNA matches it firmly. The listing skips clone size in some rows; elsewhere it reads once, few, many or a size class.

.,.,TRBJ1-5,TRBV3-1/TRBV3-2,CASSQGRRSVGSNQPQHF,TGTGCCAGCAGCCAAGGGAGGCGGTCGGTAGGTAGCAATCAGCCCCAGCATTTT
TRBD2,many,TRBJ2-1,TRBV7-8,CASSLFLTSETNEQFF,TGTGCCAGCAGCTTATTCTTGACTAGCGAGACCAATGAGCAGTTCTTC
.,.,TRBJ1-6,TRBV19,CASSMQTENSPLHF,TGTGCCAGTAGTATGCAGACGGAGAATTCACCCCTCCACTTT
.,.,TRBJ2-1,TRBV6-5,CASSPWGAYNEQFF,TGTGCCAGCAGCCCCTGGGGAGCCTACAATGAGCAGTTCTTC
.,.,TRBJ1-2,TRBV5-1,CASSYGQGNGYTF,TGCGCCAGCAGCTACGGACAAGGTAATGGCTACACCTTC
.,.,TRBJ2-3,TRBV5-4,CASSFDRPSTDTQYF,TGTGCCAGCAGCTTTGACAGGCCTAGCACAGATACGCAGTATTTT
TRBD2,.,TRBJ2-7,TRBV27,CASSGRLNYEQYF,TGTGCCAGCAGCGGGAGGCTAAACTACGAGCAGTACTTC
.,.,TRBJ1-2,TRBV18,CASSPPLDSLLYGYTF,TGTGCCAGCTCACCACCGCTGGACAGCTTACTGTATGGCTACACCTTC
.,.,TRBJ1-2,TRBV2,CASSELRGQGYTF,TGTGCCAGCAGTGAACTCCGGGGTCAAGGCTACACCTTC
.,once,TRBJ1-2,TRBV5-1,CASIGAGQTFYTF,TGCGCCAGCATAGGGGCAGGACAAACCTTCTACACCTTC
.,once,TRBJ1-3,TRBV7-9,CASSLAKYTTGGNTIYF,TGTGCCAGCAGCTTAGCGAAGTATACGACTGGGGGAAACACCATATATTTT
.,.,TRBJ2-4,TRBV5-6,CASSYRREGVNIQYF,TGTGCCAGCAGCTACCGGAGGGAGGGGGTAAACATTCAGTACTTC
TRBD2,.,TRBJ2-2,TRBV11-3,CASSLRASGYNTGELFF,TGTGCCAGCAGCTTACGGGCTAGCGGTTATAACACCGGGGAGCTGTTTTTT
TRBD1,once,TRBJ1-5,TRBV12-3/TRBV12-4,CASSFGTVKPQHF,TGTGCCAGCAGTTTTGGGACAGTGAAGCCCCAGCATTTT
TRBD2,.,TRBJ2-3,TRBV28,CASTPAGDPDTQYF,TGTGCCAGCACCCCTGCGGGGGATCCAGATACGCAGTATTTT
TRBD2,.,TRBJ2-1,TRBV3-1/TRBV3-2,CASISSGRALDEQFF,TGTGCCAGCATTTCTAGCGGGAGGGCCCTCGATGAGCAGTTCTTC